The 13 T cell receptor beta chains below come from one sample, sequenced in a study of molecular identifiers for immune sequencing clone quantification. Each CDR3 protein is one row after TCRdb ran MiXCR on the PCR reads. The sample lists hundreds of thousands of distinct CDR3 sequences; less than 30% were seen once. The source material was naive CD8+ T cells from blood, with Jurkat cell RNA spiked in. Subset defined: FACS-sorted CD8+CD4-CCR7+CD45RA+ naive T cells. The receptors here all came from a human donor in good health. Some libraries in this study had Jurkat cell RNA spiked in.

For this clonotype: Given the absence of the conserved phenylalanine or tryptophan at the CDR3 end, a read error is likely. CDR3: CASSWTSGDTYEQYS. Here the CDR3 DNA reads TGTGCCAGCAGCTGGACTAGCGGGGACACTTACGAGCAGTACTCC. The chain has TRBV5-3 and TRBJ2-7; TRBD2 aligns across 12 bases. TRBV5-3 is an ORF for which the function is uncertain. The CDR3 runs to 15 residues.

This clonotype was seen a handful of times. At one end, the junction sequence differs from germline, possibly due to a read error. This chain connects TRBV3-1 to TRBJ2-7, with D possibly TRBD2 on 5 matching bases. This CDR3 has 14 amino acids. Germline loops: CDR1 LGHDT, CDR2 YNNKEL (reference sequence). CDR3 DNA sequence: TGTGGCAGCAGCCCCACCCCGGAGGCCTACGAGCAGTACTTC. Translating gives CGSSPTPEAYEQYF.

CDR3 in amino acids: CASSQADGDSGPYTF. In DNA, the CDR3 is TGTGCCAGCAGCCAGGCCGACGGAGACTCTGGACCCTACACCTTC. The genes are TRBV4-2 and TRBJ1-2; D is unclear. The V end was cut by 3 bases, the J end by 10 bases, with 21 bases between. This CDR3 contains 15 residues. In germline, CDR1 is LGHNA, CDR2 YNFKEQ.

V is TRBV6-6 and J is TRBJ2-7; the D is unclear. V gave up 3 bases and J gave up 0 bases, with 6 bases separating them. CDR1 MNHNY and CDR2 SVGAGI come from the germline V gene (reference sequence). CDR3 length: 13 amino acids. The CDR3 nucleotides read TGTGCCAGCAGTTATTCCCTCTCCTACGAGCAGTACTTC. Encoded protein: CASSYSLSYEQYF.

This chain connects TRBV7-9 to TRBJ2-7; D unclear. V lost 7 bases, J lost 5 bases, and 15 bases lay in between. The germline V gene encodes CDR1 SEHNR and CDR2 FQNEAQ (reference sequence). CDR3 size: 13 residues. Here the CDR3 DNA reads TGTGCCAGCACTAATATAGTCGGTGACGAGCAGTACTTC. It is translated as CASTNIVGDEQYF.

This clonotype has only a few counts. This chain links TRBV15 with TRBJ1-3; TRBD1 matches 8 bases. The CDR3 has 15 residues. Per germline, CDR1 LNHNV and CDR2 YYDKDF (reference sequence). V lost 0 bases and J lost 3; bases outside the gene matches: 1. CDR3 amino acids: CATSRDDRGGNTIYF. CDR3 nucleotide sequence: TGTGCCACCAGCAGAGACGACAGGGGTGGAAACACCATATATTTT.

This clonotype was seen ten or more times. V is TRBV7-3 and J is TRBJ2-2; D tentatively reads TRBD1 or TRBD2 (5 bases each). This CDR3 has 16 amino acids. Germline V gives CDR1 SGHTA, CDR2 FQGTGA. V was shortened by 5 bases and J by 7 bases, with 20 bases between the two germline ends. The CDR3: CASSLHPGPPYGELFF. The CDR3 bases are TGTGCCAGCAGCCTCCACCCGGGACCACCGTACGGGGAGCTGTTTTTT.

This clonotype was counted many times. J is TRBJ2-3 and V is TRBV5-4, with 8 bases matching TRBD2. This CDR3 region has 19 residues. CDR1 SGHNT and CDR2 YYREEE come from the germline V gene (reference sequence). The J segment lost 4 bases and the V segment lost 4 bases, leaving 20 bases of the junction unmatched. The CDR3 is CASSLRVVAGYFPPDTQYF. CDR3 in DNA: TGTGCCAGCAGCCTAAGGGTCGTAGCGGGGTATTTCCCCCCAGATACGCAGTATTTT.

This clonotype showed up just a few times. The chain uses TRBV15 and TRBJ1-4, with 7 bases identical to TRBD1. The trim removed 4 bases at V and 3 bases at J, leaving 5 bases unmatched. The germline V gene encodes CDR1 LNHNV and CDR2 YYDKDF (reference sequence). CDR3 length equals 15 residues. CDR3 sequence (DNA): TGTGCCACCAGCATCCCCGGGACAGCTAATGAAAAACTGTTTTTT. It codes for CATSIPGTANEKLFF.

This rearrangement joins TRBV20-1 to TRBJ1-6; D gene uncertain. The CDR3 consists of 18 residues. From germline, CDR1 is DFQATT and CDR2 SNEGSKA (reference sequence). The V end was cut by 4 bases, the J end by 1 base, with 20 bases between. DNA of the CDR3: TGCAGTGCTAATCCTCCGATAAAGGGTGGGTCCTATAATTCACCCCTCCACTTT. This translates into CSANPPIKGGSYNSPLHF.

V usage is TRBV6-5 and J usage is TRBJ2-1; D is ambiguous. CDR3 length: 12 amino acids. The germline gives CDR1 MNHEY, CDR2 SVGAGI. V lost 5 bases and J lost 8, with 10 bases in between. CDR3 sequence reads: CASSPGLDEQFF. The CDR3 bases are TGTGCCAGCAGTCCGGGTCTCGATGAGCAGTTCTTC.

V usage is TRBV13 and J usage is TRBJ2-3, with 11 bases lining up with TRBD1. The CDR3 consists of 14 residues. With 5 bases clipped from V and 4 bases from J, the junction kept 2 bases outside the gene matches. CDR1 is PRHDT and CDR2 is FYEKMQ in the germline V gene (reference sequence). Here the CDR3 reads CASSGTGGADTQYF. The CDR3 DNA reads TGTGCCAGCAGCGGGACAGGGGGGGCAGATACGCAGTATTTT.

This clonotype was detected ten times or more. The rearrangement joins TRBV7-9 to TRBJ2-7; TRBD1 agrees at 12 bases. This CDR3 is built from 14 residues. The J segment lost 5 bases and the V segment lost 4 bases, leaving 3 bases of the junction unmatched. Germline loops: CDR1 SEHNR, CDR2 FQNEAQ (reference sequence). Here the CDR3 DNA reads TGTGCCAGCAGCTCCGGGACAGGGGGCGACGAGCAGTACTTC. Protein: CASSSGTGGDEQYF.